The rows below give T cell receptor beta chains drawn from one sample of a study of vaccination and CD4 T cells after COVID-19. The antigens these receptors bind are not known. TCRdb reprocessed the PCR reads with MiXCR, giving one entry per CDR3 protein. The data show 9,000 to 10,000 distinct CDR3 sequences, about 32% seen once. Input material: CD4+ T cells from blood, cultured in vitro. These receptors all come from a human donor in good health. Each CDR3 is given with its conserved first and last residue. A D gene is named only where the DNA matches it firmly. Size is stated for part of the rows, as once, few or many counts, or as a class when the clone is expanded.

clone_size j_call d_call v_call cdr3_nt cdr3_aa
few TRBJ2-7 TRBD1 TRBV7-3 TGTGCCAGCAGCCAGGCAGGGGGTCCCTACGAGCAGTACTTC CASSQAGGPYEQYF
once TRBJ2-1 TRBD2 TRBV9 TGTGCCAGCAGCCCCCAGGCTAGCGGATACAATGAGCAGTTCTTC CASSPQASGYNEQFF
. TRBJ1-2 . TRBV11-2 TGTGCCAGCAGCAATAAAGTGGGGGGCTATGGCTACACCTTC CASSNKVGGYGYTF
. TRBJ2-3 . TRBV7-9 TGTGCCAGCAGCTTAAAGGGGGGGAACGGAAATACGCAGTATTTT CASSLKGGNGNTQYF
few TRBJ2-7 TRBD1 TRBV19 TGTGCCAGTAGTATAGCTGCACAGGGGTTAACCTACGAGCAGTACTTC CASSIAAQGLTYEQYF
. TRBJ2-3 TRBD2 TRBV6-2/TRBV6-3 TGTGCCAGCAGTTACCACATATCGGGAGGGCCGAGCACAGATACGCAGTATTTT CASSYHISGGPSTDTQYF
medium-sized TRBJ1-2 . TRBV20-1 TGCAGTGCTAGACGGACGGGCCGGGGAGCCTATGGCTACACCTTC CSARRTGRGAYGYTF
. TRBJ1-6 . TRBV29-1 TGCAGCGTTGTTGTAACGGGTATTGGGGATTCACCCCTCCACTTT CSVVVTGIGDSPLHF
. TRBJ2-5 . TRBV5-1 TGCGCCAGCACCAGGGGGGACCAAGAGACCCAGTACTTC CASTRGDQETQYF
few TRBJ1-5 . TRBV24-1 TGTGCCACCAGTGACCTACAGGGATCGCCCCAGCATTTT CATSDLQGSPQHF
. TRBJ2-7 . TRBV11-2 TGTGCCAGCAGCTTAGGGCTAGATTCCTACGAGCAGTACTTC CASSLGLDSYEQYF
few TRBJ2-1 . TRBV28 TGTGCCAGCAGTTTTATTGGTGTTGGCAATGAGCAGTTCTTC CASSFIGVGNEQFF
. TRBJ2-7 . TRBV9 TGTGCCAGCGGTGGGGGCACAAGCTCCTACGAGCAGTACTTC CASGGGTSSYEQYF
. TRBJ2-5 . TRBV7-2 TGTGCCAGCAGCTTAGCCGGAAGGCAGGGGTTAGAGACCCAGTACTTC CASSLAGRQGLETQYF
. TRBJ2-1 . TRBV25-1 TGTGCCAGCAGTAAGGGGACCCTCCTCGATGAGCAGTTCTTC CASSKGTLLDEQFF
few TRBJ1-3 . TRBV7-2 TGTGCCAGCAGGAACCCCTCTGGAAACACCATATATTTT CASRNPSGNTIYF
. TRBJ2-6 . TRBV7-6 TGTGCCAGCAGCTTAGGCTTGGTCTCTGGGGCCAACGTCCTGACTTTC CASSLGLVSGANVLTF
few TRBJ1-1 . TRBV15 TGTGCCACCAGCAAATACGGGAGCTATGAAGCTTTCTTT CATSKYGSYEAFF
. TRBJ2-3 TRBD2 TRBV24-1 TGTGCCACCAGTGATTTGCCTAGCGGGAGGGCCTCAGATACGCAGTATTTT CATSDLPSGRASDTQYF
. TRBJ2-7 . TRBV7-9 TGCGCCAGCAGCCAAGATCTAACAGCATACGAGCAGTACTTC CASSQDLTAYEQYF
. TRBJ2-3 TRBD1 TRBV28 TGTGCCAGCAGTCCGACGGGACAGGGTGGTGCAGATACGCAGTATTTT CASSPTGQGGADTQYF
few TRBJ1-2 . TRBV20-1 TGCAGTGCACGCCGACAGTTGGGGGGGTATGGCTACACCTTC CSARRQLGGYGYTF
. TRBJ2-3 . TRBV10-1 TGCGCCAGCACCGGCACAGATACGCAGTATTTT CASTGTDTQYF
. TRBJ2-7 . TRBV4-1 TGCGCCAGCAGCCAATTTGGGCAGGAACTCTACGAGCAGTACTTC CASSQFGQELYEQYF
. TRBJ1-5 . TRBV27 TGTGCCAGCAGATCCTCGACAGAAGGTAATCAGCCCCAGCATTTT CASRSSTEGNQPQHF
. TRBJ2-7 . TRBV7-8 TGTGCCAGCAGCTTAGGAATCGGGGGGCCAAAATACGAGCAGTACTTC CASSLGIGGPKYEQYF
. TRBJ1-2 TRBD1 TRBV27 TGTGCCAGCAGCGAAGGACAGGGGGCACAGGGCTACACCTTC CASSEGQGAQGYTF
few TRBJ1-5 TRBD1 TRBV6-1 TGTGCCAGCACCCAGGGGGGGAACAATCAGCCCCAGCATTTT CASTQGGNNQPQHF
. TRBJ2-2 . TRBV20-1 TGCAGTGCTATCTCGGGGGTTAACACCGGGGAGCTGTTTTTT CSAISGVNTGELFF
. TRBJ1-2 . TRBV30 TGTGCCTGGAGTGTACGGGACTCCTATGGCTACACCTTC CAWSVRDSYGYTF
few TRBJ1-5 . TRBV7-2 TGTGCCAGCAGCTTAGCCGGGCTTTATAGCAATCAGCCCCAGCATTTT CASSLAGLYSNQPQHF
. TRBJ2-3 . TRBV6-1 TGTGCCAGCAGTGAAGCGCAGGGCGGGGACTTCACAGATACGCAGTATTTT CASSEAQGGDFTDTQYF
once TRBJ2-1 . TRBV11-3 TGTGCCAGCAGCCTTCGGGGGGCCTCGTACAATGAGCAGTTCTTC CASSLRGASYNEQFF
. TRBJ2-3 TRBD2 TRBV2 TGTGCCAGCAGTGAAGTAGCGGGAGCGAGCACAGATACGCAGTATTTT CASSEVAGASTDTQYF
medium-sized TRBJ1-6 . TRBV2 TGTGCCAGCAGTGAGGCAGGGGACAATTCACCCCTCCACTTT CASSEAGDNSPLHF
. TRBJ2-7 TRBD1 TRBV18 TGTGCCAGCTCACCCAGACAGGGGAGCCCCGAGCAGTACTTC CASSPRQGSPEQYF
. TRBJ2-7 TRBD1 TRBV6-1 TGTGCCAGCAGTCACAGGGGGCGGGAGCAGTACTTC CASSHRGREQYF
. TRBJ1-6 . TRBV28 TGTGCCAGCAGCCTCGGGCAGGGGTCTAATTCACCCCTCCACTTT CASSLGQGSNSPLHF
. TRBJ1-6 TRBD1 TRBV5-6 TGTGCCAGCAGCTTGGGCCCACAGGGGGGTAATTCACCCCTCCACTTT CASSLGPQGGNSPLHF
few TRBJ1-5 . TRBV5-4 TGTGCCAGCAGCTCCGATATGAGACAGCCCCAGCATTTT CASSSDMRQPQHF
few TRBJ2-7 . TRBV19 TGTGCCAGTAGTATCCTCTCAGGGACCTCGGGCTACGAGCAGTACTTC CASSILSGTSGYEQYF
. TRBJ2-3 . TRBV10-3 TGTGCCATCATTTTACAGGGCTACACAGATACGCAGTATTTT CAIILQGYTDTQYF
. TRBJ1-1 . TRBV5-8 TGTGCCAGCAGCCTGGGACGGGGGAGGACTGAAGCTTTCTTT CASSLGRGRTEAFF
few TRBJ2-7 . TRBV28 TGTGCCAGCAGTTCCGTGACCGAGCAGTACTTC CASSSVTEQYF
. TRBJ1-4 TRBD1 TRBV6-1 TGTGCCAGCCGAGGTGGACAGGGGGATGAAAAACTGTTTTTT CASRGGQGDEKLFF
. TRBJ2-7 TRBD1 TRBV7-2 TGTGCCAGCAGCCGGACAGGGGGCAGGTACGAGCAGTACTTC CASSRTGGRYEQYF
few TRBJ1-1 TRBD1 TRBV28 TGTGCCAGCATCGCCGACAGGGCCACTGAAGCTTTCTTT CASIADRATEAFF
few TRBJ2-3 TRBD2 TRBV7-2 TGTGCCAGCAGCTTGCCTAGCGGGGTCGGGGCAGATACGCAGTATTTT CASSLPSGVGADTQYF
once TRBJ2-3 . TRBV5-1 TGCGCCAGCAGTTCCCCGGGGGATGGGGATACGCAGTATTTT CASSSPGDGDTQYF
. TRBJ2-2 . TRBV11-3 TGTGCCAGCAGCTTAAGACCGAACACCGGGGAGCTGTTTTTT CASSLRPNTGELFF
few TRBJ1-5 . TRBV28 TGTGCCAGCAGTTTAGGAGGTCAGCCCCAGCATTTT CASSLGGQPQHF
few TRBJ1-2 TRBD1 TRBV5-4 TGTGCCAGCAGCTCGCCGGGACAGGGTAGCTATGGCTACACCTTC CASSSPGQGSYGYTF
. TRBJ1-1 TRBD1 TRBV6-1 TGTGCCAGCAGGGAACCGGGACAGGGGTCTAAAGCTTTCTTT CASREPGQGSKAFF
. TRBJ2-6 TRBD2 TRBV4-2 TGTGCCAGCAGCCAAGATCGTGGGGGGGTTGGTGGGGCCAACGTCCTGACTTTC CASSQDRGGVGGANVLTF
few TRBJ2-7 TRBD2 TRBV20-1 TGCAGTGCTAGATCCGGGACTAGCGGGAGGGAAGACGAGCAGTACTTC CSARSGTSGREDEQYF